The clone carrying this TCR beta chain was detected many times. V lost 5 bases and J lost 8, with 12 bases in between. The germline V gene encodes CDR1 SGHAT and CDR2 FQNNGV. The CDR3 spans 12 residues. One entry per CDR3 protein, called by TCRdb with MiXCR from the 5' RACE reads. Of around 45,000 distinct CDR3 sequences listed, about 23% are singletons. The sample belongs to a study of spatial heterogeneity in lung cancer. The time point is: blood at routine non-recurrence follow-up after resection. The sample here was PBMCs, taken at follow-up. This chain connects TRBV11-2 to TRBJ1-1; no clear D. The receptor was derived from a female donor with early-stage non-small cell lung cancer. CDR3 nucleotide sequence: TGTGCCAGCAGCCCTCAGTTGGGGGAAGCTTTCTTT. Encoded protein: CASSPQLGEAFF.